The 23 T cell receptor beta chains below all came from one sample that was sequenced in a study of neurological immune-mediated disorders. Time point defined: longitudinal time-point 1 (baseline). TCRdb called the 5' RACE reads again in MiXCR, with one record for every CDR3 protein. The sample lists tens of thousands of distinct CDR3 sequences, 12% to 15% seen once, with around 4.3% in the top ten. The sequencing sample was made of PBMCs. These receptor sequences come from a female donor with HTLV-1-associated myelopathy (HAM/TSP).

This clonotype was seen ten or more times. The chain joins TRBV5-4 to TRBJ2-5; D unclear. Germline assignment: CDR1 SGHNT and CDR2 YYREEE (reference sequence). The CDR3 loop spans 15 amino acids. V shed 4 bases and J shed 4 bases, with 17 bases lying between them. The CDR3 DNA sequence: TGTGCCAGCAGCCCCGGGTTTGGGGTGGGAGAGACCCAGTACTTC. It encodes CASSPGFGVGETQYF.

There are many counts of this clonotype. As DNA, the CDR3 is TGTGCCAGCAGTGAAGCTTTCTCTAACACAGATACGCAGTATTTT. It yields the protein CASSEAFSNTDTQYF. V gene TRBV2 combines with J gene TRBJ2-3; D ambiguous. CDR3 size: 15 residues. Germline V gene data show CDR1 as SNHLY and CDR2 as FYNNEI. Trimming took off 0 bases at V and 2 bases at J, with 9 bases between the two ends.

This clonotype was found many times. This chain connects TRBV12-3 or TRBV12-4 to TRBJ2-1; no firm D call. Trimming took 0 bases from V and 6 from J, leaving 12 bases between them. CDR3 length: 15 residues. CDR3: CASSLAGWSINEQFF. The CDR3, as DNA: TGTGCCAGCAGTTTAGCGGGGTGGAGCATCAATGAGCAGTTCTTC.

In its sample, this clonotype was seen many times. This sequence joins TRBV6-5 and TRBJ2-7; D call uncertain. Trimming stripped 0 bases from V and 1 base from J, with 7 bases between. Per the germline V gene, CDR1 is MNHEY and CDR2 is SVGAGI. The CDR3 runs 14 residues. In DNA, the CDR3 is TGTGCCAGCAGTTACTCAGGACGGTCCTACGAGCAGTACTTC. Encoded protein: CASSYSGRSYEQYF.

The sample holds many counts of this clonotype. The chain employs TRBV12-3 or TRBV12-4 and TRBJ1-1; the D is unclear. Trimming took off 5 bases at V and 2 bases at J, with 12 bases between the two ends. The CDR3 extends over 14 amino acids. DNA for the CDR3: TGTGCCAGCAGTCGACGGTATACAAACACTGAAGCTTTCTTT. This codes for CASSRRYTNTEAFF.

In its sample, this clonotype was seen many times. The rearrangement links TRBV6-5 to TRBJ2-7; 11 nucleotides agree with TRBD2. Trimming removed 0 bases from V and 4 bases from J; junction bases left unmatched: 2. The germline CDR1 and CDR2 sequences are MNHEY and SVGAGI. The length of the CDR3 is 15 residues. As DNA, the CDR3 is TGTGCCAGCAGTTACTCTAGCGGGGGGGCGTACGAGCAGTACTTC. Its translation: CASSYSSGGAYEQYF.

This clonotype was counted ten times or more. This chain uses TRBV5-1 with TRBJ1-1; TRBD1 aligns across 9 bases. The CDR3 has 16 amino acids. Trimming cost V 4 bases and J 3 bases; bases outside gene matches: 10. Germline loops: CDR1 SGHRS, CDR2 YFSETQ. The CDR3 sequence: CASSPETGGAYTEAFF. In DNA form, the CDR3 reads TGCGCCAGCAGCCCAGAGACAGGGGGGGCGTACACTGAAGCTTTCTTT.

This chain joins TRBV5-1 and TRBJ2-1; 14 bases are a match to TRBD2. CDR1 and CDR2 (germline): SGHRS, YFSETQ. This CDR3 region has 17 residues. V gave up 1 base and J gave up 4 bases; unmatched junction bases: 4. The CDR3 spells CASSLRLAGGPYNEQFF. In DNA form, the CDR3 reads TGCGCCAGCAGCTTGAGACTAGCGGGGGGGCCTTACAATGAGCAGTTCTTC.

As concerns this clonotype: At one end, the junction sequence differs from germline, possibly due to a read error. The CDR3 DNA follows: TGTGCCAGCATCTTCCTACCGGGGGGGTCTGAAGCTTTCTTT. Protein sequence: CASIFLPGGSEAFF. V gene TRBV5-1 combines with J gene TRBJ1-1; a weak D match, TRBD1 (5 bases). The CDR3 consists of 14 residues. The V gene's germline CDR1 is SGHRS and CDR2 YFSETQ.

At least ten counts were recorded for this clonotype. The chain joins TRBV4-1 to TRBJ2-3, with D hard to call. V was shortened by 6 bases and J by 0 bases, with 10 bases between the two germline ends. CDR1 and CDR2 (germline): MGHRA, YSYEKL. The CDR3 covers 14 residues. The CDR3 reads CASRGSYSTDTQYF. CDR3 sequence (DNA): TGCGCCAGCAGAGGGTCCTACAGCACAGATACGCAGTATTTT.

This clonotype was recorded at least ten times. The chain employs TRBV5-1 and TRBJ2-2; 12 nucleotides match TRBD2. Trimming cost V 5 bases and J 2 bases; bases outside gene matches: 4. The germline CDR1 and CDR2 sequences are SGHRS and YFSETQ. The CDR3 is made up of 16 amino acids. CDR3 DNA sequence: TGCGCCAGCAGGCAGACTAGCGGGGGTAACACCGGGGAGCTGTTTTTT. Encoded protein: CASRQTSGGNTGELFF.

Many counts were recorded for this clonotype. CDR3 DNA: TGTGCCAGCAGCAGCCGAACGGGACAGGGTCCCTCCGGGGAGCTGTTTTTT. Its protein is CASSSRTGQGPSGELFF. The chain links TRBV9 to TRBJ2-2, with 9 bases aligning to TRBD1. Per the germline V gene, CDR1 is SGDLS and CDR2 is YYNGEE. The V segment lost 4 bases and the J segment 6 bases; nucleotides outside the gene matches: 13. This CDR3 has 17 residues.

Ten or more counts support this clonotype. The V and J genes are TRBV12-3 or TRBV12-4 and TRBJ1-5; 7 nucleotides match TRBD1. The ends lost 6 bases at V and 3 bases at J; junction bases unmatched: 11. This CDR3 spans 16 amino acids. The CDR3 DNA reads TGTGCCAGCAGCATCTACGGACAGGCCCTCAATCAGCCCCAGCATTTT. This gives the protein CASSIYGQALNQPQHF.

In this sample, this clonotype turned up many times. The V and J genes are TRBV5-1 and TRBJ2-3, with 7 nucleotides matching TRBD1. J was trimmed by 2 bases and V by 4 bases; bases with no gene match: 7. In germline, CDR1 is SGHRS, CDR2 YFSETQ. This CDR3 has 15 residues. CDR3 loop: CASSAGQVFTDTQYF. CDR3 nucleotide sequence: TGCGCCAGCAGCGCCGGACAGGTATTCACAGATACGCAGTATTTT.

This clonotype was seen at least ten times. This chain links TRBV27 with TRBJ2-5; 7 bases align to TRBD2. CDR1 is MNHEY, CDR2 SMNVEV, per germline (reference sequence). CDR3 size: 15 residues. The V and J ends lost 2 bases and 3 bases, in that order; junction bases with no gene match: 6. Here the CDR3 reads CASSLNGRREETQYF. The CDR3, as DNA: TGTGCCAGCAGTTTAAACGGGAGGAGGGAAGAGACCCAGTACTTC.

This clonotype was picked up many times. The V gene is TRBV2, the J gene TRBJ1-2; D call uncertain. The CDR3 has 13 amino acids. Trimming shortened V by 7 bases and J by 8 bases, and 17 bases separated the two germline ends. CDR1 and CDR2 from the germline V gene are SNHLY and FYNNEI. The DNA for the CDR3 is TGTGCCAGCACCCTCGGAGAGGCCCACGGCTACACCTTC. Translation gives CASTLGEAHGYTF.

A word on this clonotype: This may arise from a read error, as a much more abundant clone is one base away. The gene calls are TRBV11-1 and TRBJ2-1; D may be TRBD1 or TRBD2 (7 bases each). The V end was cut by 7 bases, the J end by 11 bases, with 21 bases between. The CDR3 has 14 amino acids. Germline CDR1 SGHAT, CDR2 FQDESV (reference sequence). The CDR3 loop is CASNEGQGGKKQFF. CDR3 DNA sequence: TGTGCCAGCAATGAAGGGCAGGGGGGGAAAAAGCAGTTCTTC.

J is TRBJ2-1 and V is TRBV10-3, with D tentatively TRBD1 (6 bases). V lost 10 bases and J 5 bases, leaving 18 bases between the germline ends. This CDR3 contains 14 residues. The V gene's germline CDR1 is ENHRY and CDR2 SYGVKD. CDR3 DNA: TGTGCCACCGTTAGGGGGATTCCTAACAATGAGCAGTTCTTC. Protein: CATVRGIPNNEQFF.

The sample holds many counts of this clonotype. The V call is TRBV9, the J call TRBJ2-3; 12 bases are a match to TRBD2. V was pared by 0 bases and J by 5 bases, with 7 bases of the junction left unmatched. Per the germline V gene, CDR1 is SGDLS and CDR2 is YYNGEE. The CDR3 has 17 residues. CDR3 residues: CASSVVASGGAGDTQYF. In nucleotides, the CDR3 is TGTGCCAGCAGCGTAGTGGCTAGCGGGGGGGCTGGAGATACGCAGTATTTT.

This clonotype has a count of ten or more. The chain joins TRBV20-1 to TRBJ2-7; TRBD1 or TRBD2 may be the D gene (5 bases each). CDR1 and CDR2 (germline): DFQATT, SNEGSKA (reference sequence). Trimming took off 4 bases at V and 7 bases at J, with 20 bases between the two ends. There are 14 residues in the CDR3. CDR3 sequence (DNA): TGCAGTGCTAAGAGGGGACGCGACCTGGGGGAGCAGTACTTC. Translating it yields CSAKRGRDLGEQYF.

This clonotype was found many times. The chain links TRBV21-1 to TRBJ2-7; the listed D gene, TRBD1, was not tested against the DNA. TRBV21-1 counts as a pseudogene. The CDR3 totals 16 residues. Here the CDR3 reads CASSKEQGGSSYEQYF. For the CDR3, the DNA is TGTGCCAGCAGCAAAGAGCAGGGGGGGAGCTCCTACGAGCAGTACTTC.

In this sample, this clonotype turned up many times. The chain couples TRBV28 to TRBJ2-1; 8 positions agree with TRBD1. This CDR3 is 16 amino acids long. V lost 6 bases to trimming and J lost 9 bases; unmatched junction nucleotides: 16. Germline assignment: CDR1 MDHEN and CDR2 SYDVKM. The CDR3 reads CASSSPTGGYEVEQFF. In DNA form, the CDR3 reads TGTGCCAGCAGCTCCCCCACAGGGGGGTATGAGGTTGAGCAGTTCTTC.

This chain joins TRBV28 and TRBJ2-2, with D hard to call. The CDR3 is 13 residues long. V lost 8 bases and J 8 bases, leaving 15 bases between the germline ends. The germline V gene encodes CDR1 MDHEN and CDR2 SYDVKM. CDR3 loop: CASRNMGTGELFF. In DNA, the CDR3 is TGTGCCAGCCGAAACATGGGCACTGGGGAGCTGTTTTTT.